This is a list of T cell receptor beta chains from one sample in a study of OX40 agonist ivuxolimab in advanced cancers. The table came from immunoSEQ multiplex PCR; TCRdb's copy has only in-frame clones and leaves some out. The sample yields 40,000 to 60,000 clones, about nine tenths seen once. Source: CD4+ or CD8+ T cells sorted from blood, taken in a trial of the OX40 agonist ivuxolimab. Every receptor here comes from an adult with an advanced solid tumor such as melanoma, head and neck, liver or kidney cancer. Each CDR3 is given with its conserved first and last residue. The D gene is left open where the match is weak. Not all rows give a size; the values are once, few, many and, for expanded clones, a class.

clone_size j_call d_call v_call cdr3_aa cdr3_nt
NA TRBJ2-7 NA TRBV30 CAWSKGTYSYEQYF TGTGCCTGGAGTAAAGGGACATATTCCTACGAGCAGTACTTC
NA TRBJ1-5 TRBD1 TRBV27 CASSPGTDEKPQHF TGTGCCAGCAGTCCCGGGACAGATGAAAAGCCCCAGCATTTT
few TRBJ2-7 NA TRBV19 CASSMDSYEQYF TGTGCCAGTAGTATGGATTCCTACGAGCAGTACTTC
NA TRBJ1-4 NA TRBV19 CASSIAAATNEKLFF TGTGCCAGTAGTATAGCCGCTGCAACTAATGAAAAACTGTTTTTT
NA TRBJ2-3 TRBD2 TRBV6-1 CASSEGDSGGTDTQYF TGTGCCAGCAGTGAAGGGGATAGCGGGGGCACAGATACGCAGTATTTT
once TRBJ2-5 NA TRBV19 CASSGLASQETQYF TGTGCCAGTAGTGGGCTAGCGAGCCAAGAGACCCAGTACTTC
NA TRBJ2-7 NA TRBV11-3 CASSPGTDYEQYF TGTGCCAGCAGCCCTGGGACGGATTACGAGCAGTACTTC
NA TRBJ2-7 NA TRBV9 CASSVNWGEYEQYF TGTGCCAGCAGCGTAAATTGGGGGGAATACGAGCAGTACTTC
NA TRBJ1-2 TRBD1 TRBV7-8 CASSLGDRGQGYTF TGTGCCAGCAGCTTAGGGGACAGGGGGCAAGGCTACACCTTC
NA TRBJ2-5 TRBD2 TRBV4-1 CASSQEGLAGRGETQYF TGCGCCAGCAGCCAAGAAGGACTAGCGGGCCGTGGTGAGACCCAGTACTTC
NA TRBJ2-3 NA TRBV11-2 CASSRPMTRDTQYF TGTGCCAGCAGCCGACCGATGACGCGGGATACGCAGTATTTT
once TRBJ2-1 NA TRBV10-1 CASSDLDIKWDEQFF TGCGCCAGCAGTGATTTAGACATAAAATGGGATGAGCAGTTCTTC
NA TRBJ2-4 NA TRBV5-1 CASSFLFDFPNIQYF TGCGCCAGCAGCTTCCTCTTCGATTTCCCCAACATTCAGTACTTC
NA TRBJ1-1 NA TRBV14 CASSPDGREQGAEAFF TGTGCCAGCAGCCCAGACGGTCGGGAGCAGGGCGCTGAAGCTTTCTTT
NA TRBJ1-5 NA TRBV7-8 CASSLRGGNQPQHF TGTGCCAGCAGCTTACGGGGGGGCAATCAGCCCCAGCATTTT
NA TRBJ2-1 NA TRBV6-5 CASSYSENYNEQFF TGTGCCAGCAGTTACAGTGAGAATTACAATGAGCAGTTCTTC
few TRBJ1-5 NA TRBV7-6 CASSLHSNQPQHF TGTGCCAGCAGCTTACACAGTAATCAGCCCCAGCATTTT
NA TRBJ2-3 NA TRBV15 CATSGEGDTQYF TGTGCCACCAGCGGCGAGGGGGATACGCAGTATTTT
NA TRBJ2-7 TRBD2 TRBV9 CASSVEKRGDYEQYF TGTGCCAGCAGCGTTGAAAAGCGGGGTGATTACGAGCAGTACTTC
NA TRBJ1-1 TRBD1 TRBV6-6 CASSKRDRNTEAFF TGTGCCAGCAGTAAAAGGGACAGGAACACTGAAGCTTTCTTT